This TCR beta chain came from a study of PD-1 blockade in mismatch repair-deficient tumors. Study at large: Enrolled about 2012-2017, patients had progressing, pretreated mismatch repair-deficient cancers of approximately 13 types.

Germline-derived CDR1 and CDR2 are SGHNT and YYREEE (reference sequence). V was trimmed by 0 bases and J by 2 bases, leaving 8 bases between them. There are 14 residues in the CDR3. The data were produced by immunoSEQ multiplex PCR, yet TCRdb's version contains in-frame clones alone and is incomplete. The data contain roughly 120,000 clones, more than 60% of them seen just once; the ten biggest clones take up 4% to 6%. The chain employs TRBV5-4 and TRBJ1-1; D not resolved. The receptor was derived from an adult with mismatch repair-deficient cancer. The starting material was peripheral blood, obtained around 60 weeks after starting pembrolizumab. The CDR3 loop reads CASSLERENTEAFF. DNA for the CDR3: TGTGCCAGCAGCTTGGAGCGGGAAAACACTGAAGCTTTCTTT. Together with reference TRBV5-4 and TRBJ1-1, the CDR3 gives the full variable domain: ETGVTQSPTHLIKTRGQQVTLRCSSQSGHNTVSWYQQALGQGPQFIFQYYREEENGRGNFPPRFSGLQFPNYSSELNVNALELDDSALYLCASSLERENTEAFFGQGTRLTVV.